A single sample is the source of the 10 T cell receptor beta chains below, sequenced in a study of cytomegalovirus exposure and HLA in healthy donors. The PCR used 60 Vbeta and 13 Jbeta primers. The table came from immunoSEQ multiplex PCR; TCRdb's copy has only in-frame clones and leaves some out. In all, the sample yields some 60,000 clones. Sequenced: PBMCs. These receptors came from a man in his thirties or forties in good health and CMV-seropositive.

The CDR3 here is CASSVEGAGSYEQYF. For the CDR3, the DNA is TGTGCCAGCAGCGTAGAGGGAGCAGGCTCCTACGAGCAGTACTTC. The chain combines TRBV9 with TRBJ2-5; possible D gene TRBD2, 5 bases. The better agreement between TRBJ2-7 and the DNA end casts doubt on the J call. Germline assignment: CDR1 SGDLS and CDR2 YYNGEE. The CDR3 contains 15 residues.

V gene TRBV5-6 combines with J gene TRBJ1-5, with D uncertain. Germline CDR1 reads SGHDT; CDR2 reads YYEEEE. CDR3 size: 14 residues. V shed 3 bases and J shed 5 bases, with 12 bases lying between them. The CDR3 DNA sequence: TGTGCCAGCAGCTCCGGGTACCGCTATCAGCCCCAGCATTTT. Protein sequence: CASSSGYRYQPQHF.

The chain joins TRBV7-9 to TRBJ2-7; 8 bases line up with TRBD2. V shed 5 bases, J shed 0 bases, and the junction held 12 bases outside the gene matches. Looked up from germline, CDR1 is SEHNR and CDR2 is FQNEAQ (reference sequence). CDR3 length equals 17 residues. CDR3 nucleotide sequence: TGTGCCAGCAGCCCCTACGGGGGGGGCGTTGGCTCCTACGAGCAGTACTTC. This sequence encodes CASSPYGGGVGSYEQYF.

The chain joins TRBV13 to TRBJ2-7; the match to TRBD2 covers 8 bases. After removal of 3 bases from V and 6 bases from J, the junction contained 13 bases not matched to a gene. Germline V gives CDR1 PRHDT, CDR2 FYEKMQ (reference sequence). This CDR3 comprises 16 residues. The CDR3: CASSFERESTGSEQYF. In DNA form, the CDR3 reads TGTGCCAGCAGCTTCGAGCGGGAGTCAACGGGGAGCGAGCAGTACTTC. The entire variable domain, with the rest obtained from reference TRBV13 and TRBJ2-7, is as follows: AAGVIQSPRHLIKEKRETATLKCYPIPRHDTVYWYQQGPGQDPQFLISFYEKMQSDKGSIPDRFSAQQFSDYHSELNMSSLELGDSALYFCASSFERESTGSEQYFGPGTRLTVT.

The rearrangement links TRBV9 to TRBJ2-2; 8 positions match TRBD1. CDR1 and CDR2 from the germline V gene are SGDLS and YYNGEE. The trim removed 3 bases at V and 6 bases at J, leaving 4 bases unmatched. The CDR3 length is 14 residues. CDR3 DNA: TGTGCCAGCAGCGGACTGGGACAGGCCGGGGAGCTGTTTTTT. The encoded protein is CASSGLGQAGELFF.

The chain recombines TRBV7-9 with TRBJ1-1; D not certain. The length of the CDR3 is 14 residues. Germline CDR1 SEHNR, CDR2 FQNEAQ (reference sequence). Trimming shortened V by 1 base and J by 8 bases, and 14 bases separated the two germline ends. The CDR3 DNA reads TGTGCCAGCAGCTTAGTGGCAGCGGCTTACGAAGCTTTCTTT. Protein: CASSLVAAAYEAFF.

The chain has TRBV7-3 and TRBJ2-3, with D possibly being TRBD2 (6 bases). Trimming left V 5 bases short and J 1 base short, with 16 bases between. The CDR3 loop spans 16 amino acids. Germline CDR1 and CDR2: SGHTA and FQGTGA. CDR3 loop: CASSRGTGRGTDTQYF. CDR3 bases: TGTGCCAGCAGCCGGGGGACCGGTCGAGGCACAGATACGCAGTATTTT.

A remark on this clone: One end of the junction is discordant with germline, which a read error may explain. The V call is TRBV30, the J call TRBJ1-5, with a tentative D call TRBD1 (5 bases). The CDR3 sequence is 15 residues long. Germline CDR1 and CDR2: GTSNPN and SVGIG (reference sequence). The CDR3 is CAGSDKGLYNQPQHF. The CDR3 region has the DNA TGTGCCGGGAGTGACAAGGGACTTTACAATCAGCCCCAGCATTTT.

The V and J genes are TRBV30 and TRBJ2-7; the D gene is possibly TRBD1 (7 bases). Germline V gene sequence: CDR1 GTSNPN, CDR2 SVGIG (reference sequence). CDR3 length equals 15 residues. The V gene lost 8 bases and the J gene lost 2 bases, with 22 bases spanning the gap. The CDR3: CAGTLPGQITYEQYF. The CDR3 bases are TGTGCCGGGACTCTCCCGGGACAGATAACCTACGAGCAGTACTTC.

The CDR3 protein is CASSLASLEQYF. DNA of the CDR3: TGTGCCAGCAGCTTAGCCAGTCTGGAGCAGTACTTC. The chain joins TRBV7-8 to TRBJ2-7; no clear D gene. CDR1 is SGHVS, CDR2 FQNEAQ, per germline. Trimming stripped 0 bases from V and 7 bases from J, with 7 bases between. CDR3 size: 12 residues. Combining the CDR3 with reference TRBV7-8 and TRBJ2-7 gives the whole variable domain GAGVSQSPRYKVAKRGQDVALRCDPISGHVSLFWYQQALGQGPEFLTYFQNEAQLDKSGLPSDRFFAERPEGSVSTLKIQRTQQEDSAVYLCASSLASLEQYFGPGTRLTVT.